The 25 T cell receptor beta chains listed next were all sequenced from one sample in a study of metastatic and nonmetastatic thyroid tumors. TCRdb recomputed clones from the PCR reads via MiXCR. This sample has more than 20,000 clones, with roughly 22% found just once. Until they underwent thyroid surgery, no patient had received any treatment. Sequenced material: blood. The source of these receptors is a female donor with papillary thyroid cancer or a benign thyroid nodule (not recorded which). Some clones in this sample may be carry-over from other donors' samples.

In its sample, this clone was seen many times. The chain carries TRBV2 and TRBJ2-3; perhaps TRBD1 as D (8 bases). This CDR3 has 13 residues. Germline V gene data show CDR1 as SNHLY and CDR2 as FYNNEI. The V gene lost 7 bases and the J gene lost 6 bases, with 14 bases spanning the gap. The CDR3 here is CASKEQGGDTQYF. CDR3 sequence (DNA): TGTGCCAGCAAAGAACAGGGGGGGGATACGCAGTATTTT.

This clone was seen more than once but under ten times. One end of the junction does not line up with germline, which may come from a read error. This chain connects TRBV6-2 or TRBV6-3 to TRBJ1-2; D is ambiguous. CDR1 is MNHEY and CDR2 is SVGEGT in the germline V gene. The CDR3 covers 13 residues. The CDR3 DNA follows: TGTGACAGCAGTTACGTGCAGAAAGATGGCTACACCTTC. It codes for CDSSYVQKDGYTF.

CDR3 protein: CASSYTGTVGGYEQYF. DNA for the CDR3: TGTGCCAGCAGTTACACTGGGACAGTAGGTGGCTACGAGCAGTACTTC. V usage is TRBV6-2 or TRBV6-3 and J usage is TRBJ2-7; 7 bases fit TRBD1. CDR3 length: 16 residues. Germline V gives CDR1 MNHEY, CDR2 SVGEGT. V dropped 2 bases and J dropped 3; count of bases not matched to a gene: 10.

J is TRBJ1-1 and V is TRBV4-1; D may be TRBD1 (5 bases). Germline V gene lookup returns CDR1 MGHRA and CDR2 YSYEKL. Trimming removed 1 base at V and 3 bases at J, with 12 bases between. This CDR3 is built from 15 residues. The CDR3 sequence: CASSQGGQTHTEAFF. CDR3 bases: TGCGCCAGCAGCCAAGGGGGCCAGACCCACACTGAAGCTTTCTTT.

This clone has at least ten counts. The chain couples TRBV7-2 to TRBJ1-6; D is unclear. The V end was cut by 1 base, the J end by 13 bases, with 5 bases between. The CDR3 spans 11 residues. CDR1 and CDR2 (germline): SGHTA, FQGNSA. CDR3 amino acids: CASSLGAPLHF. The CDR3 bases are TGTGCCAGCAGCTTAGGGGCGCCCCTCCACTTT.

This clone was seen a few times. The chain uses TRBV7-6 and TRBJ2-7; 9 bases align to TRBD2. The V gene end was trimmed by 1 base and the J gene end by 4 bases; junction bases not matched to a gene: 5. Germline loops: CDR1 SGHVS, CDR2 FNYEAQ. The CDR3 consists of 15 residues. The CDR3, as DNA: TGTGCCAGCAGCTTAGATGCGGGGGGGAGTTACGAGCAGTACTTC. It specifies CASSLDAGGSYEQYF. The full variable domain, with the rest looked up from reference TRBV7-6 and TRBJ2-7, is GAGVSQSPRYKVTKRGQDVALRCDPISGHVSLYWYRQALGQGPEFLTYFNYEAQQDKSGLPNDRFSAERPEGSISTLTIQRTEQRDSAMYRCASSLDAGGSYEQYFGPGTRLTVT.

The rearrangement links TRBV29-1 to TRBJ2-7; 8 bases match TRBD1. Germline loops: CDR1 SQVTM, CDR2 ANQGSEA. Trimming at V came to 8 bases and at J to 3 bases, leaving 6 bases not matched to a gene. The CDR3 has 12 residues. CDR3 amino acids: CSFRTGFYEQYF. The CDR3 DNA is TGCAGCTTTCGGACAGGGTTCTACGAGCAGTACTTC.

The J gene is TRBJ2-7, the V gene TRBV20-1, with TRBD2 matching 9 bases. V lost 0 bases to trimming and J lost 3 bases; unmatched junction nucleotides: 3. The length of the CDR3 is 14 residues. Germline loops: CDR1 DFQATT, CDR2 SNEGSKA (reference sequence). The DNA for the CDR3 is TGCAGTGCTAGAGACAGGACTAGCGACTACGAGCAGTACTTC. It yields the protein CSARDRTSDYEQYF.

This clone was recorded at least ten times. The chain uses TRBV28 and TRBJ2-7, with D perhaps matching TRBD1 (5 bases). CDR1 and CDR2 (germline): MDHEN, SYDVKM. CDR3 length: 15 amino acids. The V end was cut by 4 bases, the J end by 3 bases, with 16 bases between. CDR3 bases: TGTGCCAGCAGTTACCGGGTCCTTCAGGGCTACGAGCAGTACTTC. Protein product: CASSYRVLQGYEQYF.

The sample holds many counts of this clone. The chain couples TRBV28 to TRBJ2-3, with D tentatively TRBD1 (7 bases). CDR3 size: 16 residues. From germline, CDR1 is MDHEN and CDR2 SYDVKM. V lost 2 bases to trimming and J lost 2 bases, with 14 bases between them. CDR3 DNA sequence: TGTGCCAGCAGTTTACAGACAGGGACTCCCACAGATACGCAGTATTTT. It codes for CASSLQTGTPTDTQYF.

The sample holds many counts of this clone. The chain has TRBV4-1 and TRBJ2-2, with D maybe TRBD1 (5 bases). The CDR3 runs 14 residues. Germline CDR1 and CDR2: MGHRA and YSYEKL. Trimming removed 1 base from V and 7 bases from J, with 10 bases in between. The CDR3 nucleotides read TGCGCCAGCAGCCAAGCAGGGTCGATCGGGGAGCTGTTTTTT. This codes for CASSQAGSIGELFF.

The J gene is TRBJ1-1, the V gene TRBV7-9, with D possibly being TRBD1 (6 bases). Germline V lookup: CDR1 SEHNR, CDR2 FQNEAQ (reference sequence). With 6 bases removed from V and 2 bases from J, the gap between germline ends came to 16 bases. This CDR3 spans 15 amino acids. CDR3 bases: TGTGCCAGCAGTCAAGGGGGGACCGCTAACACTGAAGCTTTCTTT. This sequence encodes CASSQGGTANTEAFF.

This clone appeared many times. CDR3 sequence: CASSLGISYEQYF. The CDR3, as DNA: TGTGCCAGCAGCTTAGGGATCTCCTACGAGCAGTACTTC. V gene TRBV13 combines with J gene TRBJ2-7, with no clear D. CDR1 is PRHDT, CDR2 FYEKMQ, per germline (reference sequence). CDR3 length: 13 residues. V gave up 0 bases and J gave up 0 bases, with 3 bases separating them. The full variable domain, its missing parts supplied by reference TRBV13 and TRBJ2-7, is AAGVIQSPRHLIKEKRETATLKCYPIPRHDTVYWYQQGPGQDPQFLISFYEKMQSDKGSIPDRFSAQQFSDYHSELNMSSLELGDSALYFCASSLGISYEQYFGPGTRLTVT.

This clone was recorded at least ten times. The gene calls are TRBV6-2 or TRBV6-3 and TRBJ2-3, with TRBD2 identical over 7 bases. J gave up 11 bases and V 4 bases, and 12 bases lay outside the gene matches. Germline V gene sequence: CDR1 MNHEY, CDR2 SVGEGT. This CDR3 has 14 amino acids. The CDR3 nucleotides read TGTGCCAGCAGTTCCACTAGCGCCCAAACTCGGCAGTATTTT. It encodes CASSSTSAQTRQYF.

The rearrangement joins TRBV20-1 to TRBJ2-7; 8 bases map to TRBD2. In germline, CDR1 is DFQATT, CDR2 SNEGSKA (reference sequence). The V gene end was trimmed by 6 bases and the J gene end by 3 bases; junction bases not matched to a gene: 10. The CDR3 runs 14 residues. CDR3 protein: CSAGSGRGNYEQYF. Written as DNA, the CDR3 is TGCAGTGCCGGCAGCGGGAGAGGGAACTACGAGCAGTACTTC.

This clone was observed many times. The chain couples TRBV6-1 to TRBJ2-5; D possibly corresponds to TRBD2 (6 bases). Looked up from germline, CDR1 is MNHNS and CDR2 is SASEGT. The CDR3 is 16 amino acids. Trimming shortened V by 1 base and J by 9 bases, and 21 bases separated the two germline ends. DNA for the CDR3: TGTGCCAGCAGTGAAGGGTTGCAGAGGTTCGGGGGTGCCCAGTACTTC. This sequence encodes CASSEGLQRFGGAQYF.

This clone was seen many times. The CDR3 DNA is TGTGCCAGCAGCTTGGGACAACCTGGGGCCACTGAAGCTTTCTTT. It yields the protein CASSLGQPGATEAFF. V and J are TRBV5-5 and TRBJ1-1; the D gene is possibly TRBD1 (5 bases). The CDR3 consists of 15 residues. Trimming removed 0 bases at V and 4 bases at J, with 13 bases between. Germline lookup yields CDR1 SGHKS and CDR2 YYEKEE (reference sequence).

This clone has a count of ten or more. The rearrangement uses TRBV6-1 and TRBJ1-5; the D is unclear. Germline CDR1 reads MNHNS; CDR2 reads SASEGT. Trimming pared 6 bases from V and 4 bases from J, leaving 10 bases between. The CDR3 is made up of 13 amino acids. The CDR3 sequence is CASSNTWNQPQHF. The CDR3 DNA reads TGTGCCAGCAGCAATACTTGGAATCAGCCCCAGCATTTT.

In this sample, this clone turned up a few times. The junction shows a germline mismatch at one end, possibly a read error. CDR3 region: CASISTSGHYSYTF. CDR3 sequence (DNA): TGTGCCAGCATCTCGACCTCTGGGCACTATAGCTACACCTTC. This rearrangement joins TRBV27 to TRBJ1-2; D gene ambiguous. The CDR3 sequence is 14 residues long. Germline values: CDR1 MNHEY, CDR2 SMNVEV (reference sequence).

CDR3 region: CASSPRSVANYGYTF. The CDR3 nucleotides read TGTGCCAGCAGCCCACGATCAGTTGCTAACTATGGCTACACCTTC. The rearrangement uses TRBV11-2 and TRBJ1-2; D is unclear. The CDR3 covers 15 residues. Trimming removed 5 bases at V and 0 bases at J, with 13 bases between. Germline-derived CDR1 and CDR2 are SGHAT and FQNNGV.

At least ten counts were recorded for this clone. This chain joins TRBV13 and TRBJ2-6; unclear D gene. Trimming took 1 base from V and 4 from J, leaving 8 bases between them. Germline V gene lookup returns CDR1 PRHDT and CDR2 FYEKMQ (reference sequence). The CDR3 runs to 15 residues. CDR3 DNA sequence: TGTGCCAGCAGCTTAGAGGAAGCGGGGGCCAACGTCCTGACTTTC. It translates to CASSLEEAGANVLTF.

This clone occurred many times. The chain has TRBV29-1 and TRBJ2-3, with D perhaps matching TRBD1 or TRBD2 (6 bases each). Germline V gene lookup returns CDR1 SQVTM and CDR2 ANQGSEA. This CDR3 is 15 amino acids long. Trimming took 3 bases from V and 2 from J, leaving 15 bases between them. The CDR3: CSVDAGGRTTDTQYF. In DNA form, the CDR3 reads TGCAGCGTTGATGCCGGGGGCAGAACCACAGATACGCAGTATTTT.

This clone was seen a handful of times. The J gene is TRBJ2-7, the V gene TRBV27, with 8 positions matching TRBD1. Germline CDR1 and CDR2: MNHEY and SMNVEV (reference sequence). V shed 6 bases, J shed 5 bases, and the junction held 6 bases outside the gene matches. CDR3 size: 13 residues. The CDR3 loop is CASRYGQGDEQYF. In nucleotides, the CDR3 is TGTGCCAGCAGGTATGGACAGGGAGACGAGCAGTACTTC.

Only a few counts were recorded for this clone. V gene TRBV6-2 or TRBV6-3 combines with J gene TRBJ1-5, with D perhaps matching TRBD1 (5 bases). The CDR3 is made up of 17 amino acids. Per germline, CDR1 MNHEY and CDR2 SVGEGT. Trimming took 2 bases from V and 2 from J, leaving 16 bases between them. The DNA for the CDR3 is TGTGCCAGCAGTTACGTGGGGGTGCGGCGGGGCAATCAGCCCCAGCATTTT. It specifies CASSYVGVRRGNQPQHF.

There are many counts of this clone. This chain joins TRBV18 and TRBJ1-6; D uncertain. Trimming took 1 base from V and 8 from J, leaving 12 bases between them. Germline V gives CDR1 KGHSH, CDR2 LQKENI. The CDR3 is 15 residues long. The CDR3 coding sequence is TGTGCCAGCTCACCACAACCGGGTAATGATTCACCCCTCCACTTT. Protein sequence: CASSPQPGNDSPLHF.